The entry that follows covers one TCR beta chain sequence. The antigen remains unidentified. These data originate in a study of cytomegalovirus exposure and HLA in healthy donors. The PCR used 60 Vbeta and 13 Jbeta primers. Here immunoSEQ multiplex PCR was the method, and the copy in TCRdb shows in-frame clones only, minus some. The sample lists some 150,000 clones; around 78% were seen once. Study-wide results and caveats: Many donors shared some public TCRs, even though most TCR sequences were rare. Most subjects had HLA-A and HLA-B alleles reportedly predicted accurately by TCR beta sequences.

The specimen sequenced was PBMCs. The sequence was collected from a man aged 35 to 55 in good health and CMV-seropositive.

CDR3 region: CAWGRASGIYEQYF. In DNA, the CDR3 is TGTGCCTGGGGCCGGGCTAGCGGGATTTACGAGCAGTACTTC. This rearrangement joins TRBV30 to TRBJ2-7; 9 nucleotides match TRBD2. Trimming cost V 5 bases and J 4 bases; bases outside gene matches: 9. CDR1 GTSNPN and CDR2 SVGIG come from the germline V gene (reference sequence). This CDR3 region has 14 residues.